The T cell receptor beta chain described here comes from a study of CD8 T cells in Susac syndrome. Findings and limits, study-wide: By the study's own acknowledgment, its TCR sequencing and HLA analysis included relatively few individuals.

Concerning this clonotype itself: Its antigen is still unknown.

An input of about 0.5 to 1 ug of RNA was subjected to reverse transcription using random hexamers. TCRdb processed the immunoSEQ multiplex PCR reads anew with MiXCR; each CDR3 protein has one entry. The sample lists 150,000 to 200,000 distinct CDR3 sequences, 90% to 95% occurring once. The sequenced sample consisted of CD4+ T cells from PBMCs. The clonotype originates from a human donor with multiple sclerosis.

CDR3 DNA sequence: TGCAGTGCTACACAGGGGGTCGGGGAGCTGTTTTTT. This codes for CSATQGVGELFF. The V call is TRBV20-1, the J call TRBJ2-2, with TRBD1 identical over 8 bases. V shed 4 bases, J shed 7 bases, and the junction held 2 bases outside the gene matches. This CDR3 contains 12 residues. Germline CDR1 and CDR2: DFQATT and SNEGSKA (reference sequence).